This T cell receptor beta chain is drawn from a study of CD8 T cells in Susac syndrome. Findings and caveats of the study: Regarding the TCR sequencing and HLA analysis, the study admitted that a relatively small number of individuals were involved.

The CDR3 sequence is 18 residues long. V was pared by 0 bases and J by 8 bases, with 23 bases between. The germline V gene encodes CDR1 LGHNA and CDR2 YSLEER. RNA amounts of roughly 0.5 to 1 ug underwent reverse transcription with random hexamers. MiXCR was run by TCRdb on the immunoSEQ multiplex PCR reads, yielding one entry per CDR3 protein. The table lists 110,000 or so distinct CDR3 sequences, 90% to 95% of them singletons. Of note for this clonotype: Its target is not known.

The sample taken for sequencing was CD4+ T cells from PBMCs. This receptor was obtained from a human donor with multiple sclerosis. The chain couples TRBV4-3 to TRBJ2-1; a possible D gene is TRBD1 (6 bases). CDR3 coding DNA: TGCGCCAGCAGCCAAGAGAGGGCGGGCGTGGGGGCCGAGGATGAGCAGTTCTTC. This translates into CASSQERAGVGAEDEQFF.